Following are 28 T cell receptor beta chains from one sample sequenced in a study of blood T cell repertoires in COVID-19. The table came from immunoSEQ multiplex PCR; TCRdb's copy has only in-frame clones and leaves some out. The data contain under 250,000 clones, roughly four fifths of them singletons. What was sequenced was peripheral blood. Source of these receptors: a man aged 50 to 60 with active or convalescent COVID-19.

This CDR3 is CAWSISSGGGQPQHF. CDR3 coding DNA: TGTGCCTGGAGTATATCATCAGGGGGAGGTCAGCCCCAGCATTTT. V usage is TRBV30 and J usage is TRBJ1-5; the match to TRBD1 covers 7 bases. The CDR3 contains 15 residues. The trim removed 2 bases at V and 6 bases at J, leaving 10 bases unmatched. From germline, CDR1 is GTSNPN and CDR2 SVGIG (reference sequence).

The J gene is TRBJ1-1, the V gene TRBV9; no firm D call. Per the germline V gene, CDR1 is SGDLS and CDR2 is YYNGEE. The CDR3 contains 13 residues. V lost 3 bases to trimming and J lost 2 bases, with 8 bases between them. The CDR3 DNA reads TGTGCCAGCAGCGGACTAGTTAACACTGAAGCTTTCTTT. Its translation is CASSGLVNTEAFF.

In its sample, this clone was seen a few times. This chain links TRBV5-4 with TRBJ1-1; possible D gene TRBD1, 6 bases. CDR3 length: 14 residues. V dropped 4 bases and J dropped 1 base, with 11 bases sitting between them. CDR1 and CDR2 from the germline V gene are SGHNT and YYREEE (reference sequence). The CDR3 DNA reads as TGTGCCAGCAGCCCGACAGGCCCGAACACTGAAGCTTTCTTT. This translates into CASSPTGPNTEAFF.

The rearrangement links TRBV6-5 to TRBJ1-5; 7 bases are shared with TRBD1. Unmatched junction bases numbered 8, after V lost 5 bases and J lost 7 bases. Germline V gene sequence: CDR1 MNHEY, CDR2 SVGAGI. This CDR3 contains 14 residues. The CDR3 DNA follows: TGTGCCAGCAGTACAGGGGCGGCGGGACAGCCCCAGCATTTT. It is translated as CASSTGAAGQPQHF.

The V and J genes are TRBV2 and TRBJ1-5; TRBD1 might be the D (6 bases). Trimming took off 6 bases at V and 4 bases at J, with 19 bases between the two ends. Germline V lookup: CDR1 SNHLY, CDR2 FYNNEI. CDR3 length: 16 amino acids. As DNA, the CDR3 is TGTGCCAGCAGGGGACCTCAGGGGTTGGGGAATCAGCCCCAGCATTTT. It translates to CASRGPQGLGNQPQHF. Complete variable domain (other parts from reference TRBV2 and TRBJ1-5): EPEVTQTPSHQVTQMGQEVILRCVPISNHLYFYWYRQILGQKVEFLVSFYNNEISEKSEIFDDQFSVERPDGSNFTLKIRSTKLEDSAMYFCASRGPQGLGNQPQHFGDGTRLSIL.

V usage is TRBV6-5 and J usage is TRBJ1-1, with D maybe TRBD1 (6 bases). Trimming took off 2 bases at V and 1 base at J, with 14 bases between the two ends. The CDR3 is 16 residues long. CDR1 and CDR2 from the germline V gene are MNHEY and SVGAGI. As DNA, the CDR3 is TGTGCCAGCAGTTACACCTGGGGCAGGGGGAACACTGAAGCTTTCTTT. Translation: CASSYTWGRGNTEAFF.

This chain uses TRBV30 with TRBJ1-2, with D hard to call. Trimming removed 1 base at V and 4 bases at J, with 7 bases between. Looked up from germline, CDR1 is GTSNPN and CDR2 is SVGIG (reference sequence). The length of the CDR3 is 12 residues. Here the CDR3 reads CAWSAYIYGYTF. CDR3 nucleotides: TGTGCCTGGAGTGCCTATATCTATGGCTACACCTTC.

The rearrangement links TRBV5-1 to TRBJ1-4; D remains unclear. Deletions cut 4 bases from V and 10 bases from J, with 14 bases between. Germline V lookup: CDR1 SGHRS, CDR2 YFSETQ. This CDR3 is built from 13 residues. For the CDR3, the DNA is TGCGCCAGCAGCCAGACTATAGAGGGAAAACTGTTTTTT. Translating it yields CASSQTIEGKLFF.

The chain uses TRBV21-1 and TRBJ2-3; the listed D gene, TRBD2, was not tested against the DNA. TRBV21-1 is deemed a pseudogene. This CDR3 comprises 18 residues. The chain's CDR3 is CASSIPSSGGIDTDTQYF. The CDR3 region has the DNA TGTGCCAGCAGCATTCCAAGTAGCGGGGGGATAGACACAGATACGCAGTATTTT.

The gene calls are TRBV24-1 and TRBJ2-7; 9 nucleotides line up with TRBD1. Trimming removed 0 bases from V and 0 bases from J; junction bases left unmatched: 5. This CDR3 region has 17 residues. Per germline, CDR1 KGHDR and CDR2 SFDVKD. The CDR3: CATSDLFTTGGSYEQYF. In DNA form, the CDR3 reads TGTGCCACCAGTGATTTGTTTACGACAGGGGGCTCCTACGAGCAGTACTTC.

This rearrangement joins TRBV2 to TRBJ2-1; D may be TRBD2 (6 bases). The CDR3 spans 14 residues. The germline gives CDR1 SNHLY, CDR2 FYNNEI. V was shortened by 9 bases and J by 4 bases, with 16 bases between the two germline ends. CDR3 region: CARGGTLKYNEQFF. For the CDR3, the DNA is TGTGCCAGAGGCGGGACTCTGAAATACAATGAGCAGTTCTTC. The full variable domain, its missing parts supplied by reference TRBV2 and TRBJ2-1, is EPEVTQTPSHQVTQMGQEVILRCVPISNHLYFYWYRQILGQKVEFLVSFYNNEISEKSEIFDDQFSVERPDGSNFTLKIRSTKLEDSAMYFCARGGTLKYNEQFFGPGTRLTVL.

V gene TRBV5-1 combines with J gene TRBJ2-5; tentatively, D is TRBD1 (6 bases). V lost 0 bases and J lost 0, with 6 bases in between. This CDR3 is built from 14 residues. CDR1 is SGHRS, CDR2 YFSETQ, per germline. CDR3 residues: CASSLEGDQETQYF. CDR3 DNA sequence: TGCGCCAGCAGCTTGGAGGGGGACCAAGAGACCCAGTACTTC.

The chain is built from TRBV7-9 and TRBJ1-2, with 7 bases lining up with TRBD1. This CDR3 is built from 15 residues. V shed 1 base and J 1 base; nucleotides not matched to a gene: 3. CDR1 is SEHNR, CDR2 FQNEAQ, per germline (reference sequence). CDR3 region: CASSLDRGVNYGYTF. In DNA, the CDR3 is TGTGCCAGCAGCTTAGACAGGGGCGTTAACTATGGCTACACCTTC.

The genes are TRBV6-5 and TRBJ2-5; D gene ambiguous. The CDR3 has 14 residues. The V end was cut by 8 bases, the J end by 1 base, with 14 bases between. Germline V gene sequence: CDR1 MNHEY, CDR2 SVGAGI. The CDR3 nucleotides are TGTGCCAGCCGAAGGTCGGCAGGCCAAGAGACCCAGTACTTC. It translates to CASRRSAGQETQYF.

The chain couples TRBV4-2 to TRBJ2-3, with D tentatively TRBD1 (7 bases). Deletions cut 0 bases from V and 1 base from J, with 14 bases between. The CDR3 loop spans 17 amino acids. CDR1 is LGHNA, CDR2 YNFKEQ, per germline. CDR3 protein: CASSQDTRGAGTDTQYF. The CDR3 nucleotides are TGTGCCAGCAGCCAAGATACCAGGGGGGCCGGCACAGATACGCAGTATTTT.

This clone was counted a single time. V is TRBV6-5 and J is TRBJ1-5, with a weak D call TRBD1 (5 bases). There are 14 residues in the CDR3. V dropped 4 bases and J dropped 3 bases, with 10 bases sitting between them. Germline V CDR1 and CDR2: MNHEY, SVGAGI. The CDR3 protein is CASSLGRVNQPQHF. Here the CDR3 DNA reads TGTGCCAGCAGTTTGGGCAGGGTCAATCAGCCCCAGCATTTT.

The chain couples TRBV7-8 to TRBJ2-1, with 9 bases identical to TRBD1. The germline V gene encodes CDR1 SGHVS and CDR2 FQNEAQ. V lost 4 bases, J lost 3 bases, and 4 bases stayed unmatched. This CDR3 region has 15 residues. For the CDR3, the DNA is TGTGCCAGCAGCTCACCGGGACAGGGCTACAATGAGCAGTTCTTC. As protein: CASSSPGQGYNEQFF.

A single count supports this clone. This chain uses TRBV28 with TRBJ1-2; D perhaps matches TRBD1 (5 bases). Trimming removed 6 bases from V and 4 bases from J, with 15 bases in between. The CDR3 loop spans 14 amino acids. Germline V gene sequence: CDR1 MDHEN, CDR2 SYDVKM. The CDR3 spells CASRYGGGGYGYTF. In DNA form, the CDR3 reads TGTGCCAGCAGATACGGGGGTGGCGGCTATGGCTACACCTTC.

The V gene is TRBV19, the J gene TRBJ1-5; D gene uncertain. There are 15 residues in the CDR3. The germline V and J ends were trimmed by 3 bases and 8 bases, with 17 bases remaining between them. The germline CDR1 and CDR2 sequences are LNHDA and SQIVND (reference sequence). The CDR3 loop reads CASSIGGHPGKPQHF. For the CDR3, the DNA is TGTGCCAGTAGTATTGGTGGCCACCCCGGGAAGCCCCAGCATTTT.

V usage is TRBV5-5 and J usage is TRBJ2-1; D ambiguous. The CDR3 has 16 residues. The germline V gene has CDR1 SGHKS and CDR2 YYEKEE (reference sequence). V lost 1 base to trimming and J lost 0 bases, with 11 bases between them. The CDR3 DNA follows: TGTGCCAGCAGCTTGACCCGGGTAAGCTCCTACAATGAGCAGTTCTTC. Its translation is CASSLTRVSSYNEQFF.

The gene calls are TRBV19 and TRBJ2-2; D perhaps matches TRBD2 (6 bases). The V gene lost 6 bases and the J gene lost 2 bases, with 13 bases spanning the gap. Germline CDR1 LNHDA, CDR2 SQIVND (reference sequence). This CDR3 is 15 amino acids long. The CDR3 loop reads CASRPGLGNTGELFF. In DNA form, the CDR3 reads TGTGCCAGTAGGCCGGGACTCGGAAACACCGGGGAGCTGTTTTTT. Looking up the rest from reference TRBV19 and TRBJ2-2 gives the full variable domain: DGGITQSPKYLFRKEGQNVTLSCEQNLNHDAMYWYRQDPGQGLRLIYYSQIVNDFQKGDIAEGYSVSREKKESFPLTVTSAQKNPTAFYLCASRPGLGNTGELFFGEGSRLTVL.

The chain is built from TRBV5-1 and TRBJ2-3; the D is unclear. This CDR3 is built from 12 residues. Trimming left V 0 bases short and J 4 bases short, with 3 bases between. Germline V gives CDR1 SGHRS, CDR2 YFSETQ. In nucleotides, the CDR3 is TGCGCCAGCAGCTTGGGCGCAGATACGCAGTATTTT. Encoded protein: CASSLGADTQYF.

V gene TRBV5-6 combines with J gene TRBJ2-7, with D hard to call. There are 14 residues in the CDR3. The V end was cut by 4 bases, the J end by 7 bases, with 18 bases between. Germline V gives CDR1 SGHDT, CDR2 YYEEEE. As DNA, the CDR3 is TGTGCCAGCAGCCTAAGCTTCGATCGTCCGGAGCAGTACTTC. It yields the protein CASSLSFDRPEQYF.

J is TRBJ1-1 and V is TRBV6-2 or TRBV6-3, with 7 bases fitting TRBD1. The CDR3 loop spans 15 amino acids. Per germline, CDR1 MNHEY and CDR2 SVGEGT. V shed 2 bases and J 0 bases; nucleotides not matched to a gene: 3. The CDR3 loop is CASSYRGLLNTEAFF. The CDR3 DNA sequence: TGTGCCAGCAGTTACAGGGGGCTTTTGAACACTGAAGCTTTCTTT.

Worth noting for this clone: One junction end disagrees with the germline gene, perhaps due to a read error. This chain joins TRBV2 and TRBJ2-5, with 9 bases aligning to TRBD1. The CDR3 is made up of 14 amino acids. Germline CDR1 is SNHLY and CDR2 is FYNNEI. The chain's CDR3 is CASREGQGKETQYF. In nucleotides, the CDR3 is TGTGCCAGCAGGGAAGGACAGGGGAAAGAGACCCAGTACTTC.

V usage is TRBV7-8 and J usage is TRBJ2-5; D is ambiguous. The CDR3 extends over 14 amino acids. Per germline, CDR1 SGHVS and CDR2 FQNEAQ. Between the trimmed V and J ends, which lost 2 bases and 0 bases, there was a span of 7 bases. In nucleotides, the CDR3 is TGTGCCAGCAGCTTATTAAGCTACCAAGAGACCCAGTACTTC. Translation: CASSLLSYQETQYF.

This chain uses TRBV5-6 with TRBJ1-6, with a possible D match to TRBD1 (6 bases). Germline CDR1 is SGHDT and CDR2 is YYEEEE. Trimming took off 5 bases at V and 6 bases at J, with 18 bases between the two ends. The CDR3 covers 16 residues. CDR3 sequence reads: CASRRRGMETNSPLHF. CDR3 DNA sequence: TGTGCCAGCAGGCGCAGGGGTATGGAGACTAATTCACCCCTCCACTTT.

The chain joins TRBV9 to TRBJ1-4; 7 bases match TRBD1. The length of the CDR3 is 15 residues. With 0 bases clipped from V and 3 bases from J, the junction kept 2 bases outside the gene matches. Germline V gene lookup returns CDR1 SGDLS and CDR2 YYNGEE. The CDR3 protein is CASSVAGQSNEKLFF. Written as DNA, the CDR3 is TGTGCCAGCAGCGTAGCGGGACAGTCTAATGAAAAACTGTTTTTT.